This TCR beta chain comes out of a study of blood T cell repertoires in COVID-19. Study overall: The United States, Italy and Spain provided the acute and convalescent COVID-19 samples. Nucleic acid was either cDNA or gDNA, and it came from T cells, B-cell-depleted T cells, or PBMCs.

This table comes from immunoSEQ multiplex PCR, and its TCRdb copy is limited to in-frame clones, with some not included. Altogether 170,000 or so clones are present, roughly 89% being singletons, with the ten largest covering approximately 13%. Germline V CDR1 and CDR2: LNHDA, SQIVND (reference sequence). The CDR3 has 15 residues. V trimming: 5 bases; J trimming: 3 bases; junction bases outside the gene matches: 3. Sequencing was performed on peripheral blood. The TCR sequence derives from a woman in her 70s with COVID-19, enrolled during active disease. The V gene is TRBV19, the J gene TRBJ2-3, with 12 nucleotides matching TRBD2. In DNA, the CDR3 is TGTGCCAGTAGTCGACTAGCGGGAGTGACAGATACGCAGTATTTT. Protein product: CASSRLAGVTDTQYF.